The source of this T cell receptor beta chain is a study of cytomegalovirus exposure and HLA in healthy donors. Across the whole study: The study's early data release held some 85 million unique TCRs from HLA-typed donors. Overall study findings and caveats: The HLA-A and HLA-B alleles of most subjects were reportedly predicted accurately from TCR beta sequences. In a later analysis, HLA-associated TCR beta chains were more clonally expanded than equally common others. Previous analysis showed most TCR beta V segments were productive about 90% or about 30% of the time.

Germline V gene data show CDR1 as MNHNS and CDR2 as SASEGT. V gave up 5 bases and J gave up 2 bases, with 10 bases separating them. CDR3 length: 14 amino acids. It was with 60 Vbeta and 13 Jbeta primers that the PCR ran. Profiled with immunoSEQ multiplex PCR; TCRdb holds only in-frame clones, not every one. The data show over 50,000 clones, 65% to 80% seen once. A note on this clone: Its antigen is as yet unknown.

The sample consisted of PBMCs. The chain combines TRBV6-1 with TRBJ1-5, with D possibly TRBD1 on 5 matching bases. This sequence originates from a man between 40 and 49 years old in good health and CMV-seropositive. CDR3: CASSHRTRNQPQHF. The DNA for the CDR3 is TGTGCCAGCAGTCACAGGACGCGCAATCAGCCCCAGCATTTT.